The 4 T cell receptor beta chains listed next were all sequenced from one sample in a study of brain metastases from non-small cell lung cancer. Sequencing was performed with immunoSEQ multiplex PCR; in TCRdb, only in-frame clones are kept and a portion is missing. This sample has about 700 clones, with roughly 88% found just once. Sequencing used tumor-adjacent normal tissue. The receptors derive from a donor at least 40 years old with non-small cell lung cancer.

V usage is TRBV11-1 and J usage is TRBJ2-1; TRBD1 matches 9 bases. Trimming at V came to 4 bases and at J to 3 bases, leaving 4 bases not matched to a gene. The CDR3 is 15 amino acids. Germline V CDR1 and CDR2: SGHAT, FQDESV (reference sequence). The CDR3 coding sequence is TGTGCCAGCAGCTCCGGACAGGGGAACTACAATGAGCAGTTCTTC. It is translated as CASSSGQGNYNEQFF. The full variable domain, with the rest looked up from reference TRBV11-1 and TRBJ2-1, is EAEVAQSPRYKITEKSQAVAFWCDPISGHATLYWYRQILGQGPELLVQFQDESVVDDSQLPKDRFSAERLKGVDSTLKIQPAELGDSAMYLCASSSGQGNYNEQFFGPGTRLTVL.

Only one count was recorded for this clone. The chain joins TRBV11-3 to TRBJ2-3; D is uncertain. Trimming took off 0 bases at V and 2 bases at J, with 12 bases between the two ends. The CDR3 totals 16 residues. Germline assignment: CDR1 SGHNT and CDR2 YENEEA. The CDR3 here is CASSLEHSTNTDTQYF. CDR3 coding DNA: TGTGCCAGCAGCTTAGAGCACAGTACTAACACAGATACGCAGTATTTT.

In this sample, this clone turned up a few times. The rearrangement joins TRBV7-9 to TRBJ2-3; no clear D gene. CDR1 is SEHNR, CDR2 FQNEAQ, per germline (reference sequence). The germline V and J ends were trimmed by 5 bases and 6 bases, with 9 bases remaining between them. The CDR3 length is 12 residues. The CDR3 DNA is TGTGCCAGCAGCCCAGAGGCGGATACGCAGTATTTT. This gives the protein CASSPEADTQYF.

The chain joins TRBV14 to TRBJ1-4, with 7 bases that match TRBD1. Germline-derived CDR1 and CDR2 are SGHDN and FVKESK. J lost 8 bases, V lost 0 bases, and 9 bases had no gene match. The CDR3 consists of 16 residues. The DNA of the CDR3 is TGTGCCAGCAGCCAAGAGACAGGGCGAGAGGTAGAAAAACTGTTTTTT. It specifies CASSQETGREVEKLFF.